This TCR beta chain was documented in a study of blood T cell repertoires in COVID-19. Study-wide context: Acute and convalescent COVID-19 specimens originated in the United States, Italy and Spain. PBMCs, B-cell-depleted T cells, or T cells were the source of the cDNA or gDNA that made up the material.

Germline assignment: CDR1 LNHDA and CDR2 SQIVND (reference sequence). This CDR3 region has 15 residues. J was trimmed by 4 bases and V by 6 bases; bases with no gene match: 8. In the authors' workflow: Nucleated cell number was recorded as an estimate derived from reference gene primer amplification. Only in-frame clones appear in the TCRdb table, and some are missing; sequencing was by immunoSEQ multiplex PCR. For V, J and clone size, that table is used; D and trimming come from the DNA. This table holds some 200,000 clones, about 90% found once. The V gene is TRBV19, the J gene TRBJ1-4; 7 nucleotides agree with TRBD1. This receptor was identified in a man aged 55 to 70 with active or convalescent COVID-19. The sequenced sample consisted of peripheral blood. DNA of the CDR3: TGTGCCAGTAGGACCGGGACAGCAGATAATGAAAAACTGTTTTTT. Encoded protein: CASRTGTADNEKLFF.